The clone carrying this TCR beta chain was seen only a few times. What it binds is unknown. The CDR3 spans 15 residues. In germline, CDR1 is SGHNT, CDR2 YENEEA. The trim removed 4 bases at V and 7 bases at J, leaving 11 bases unmatched. This entry is derived from a study of early T cells in non-severe SARS-CoV-2 infection. Study information: Sequencing of unsorted whole blood was done on bulk RNA, leaving chains unpaired.

Unique molecular identifiers were attached to individual cDNA molecules. TCRdb processed the 5' RACE reads anew with MiXCR; each CDR3 protein has one entry. The repertoire holds 95,000 to 120,000 distinct CDR3 sequences, with 12% as singletons. Regarding the study as a whole: CD4 and private specificities were missed by VDJdb matching, which favored anti-spike CD8 responses.

The V and J genes are TRBV11-3 and TRBJ2-3; 7 nucleotides agree with TRBD2. The sequenced material came from whole blood. This receptor was taken from an adult who was a healthcare worker with PCR-confirmed SARS-CoV-2 infection or an uninfected control (not recorded which). In DNA form, the CDR3 reads TGTGCCAGCAGCTCGCCGGGGTCACTAGCGAATACGCAGTATTTT. This encodes CASSSPGSLANTQYF.